The clone carrying this TCR beta chain was picked up a small number of times. Per the original methods: Amplification with reference gene primers provided the estimates of nucleated cell counts. TCRdb's copy holds only in-frame clones and misses some; the assay was immunoSEQ multiplex PCR. D and trimming were read from the DNA, whereas the V and J calls and clone size are those reported in that table. The sample lists about 140,000 clones; less than 80% were seen once. CDR3 size: 18 residues. The V and J ends lost 2 bases and 1 base, in that order; junction bases with no gene match: 12. Per the germline V gene, CDR1 is LGHDT and CDR2 is YNNKEL (reference sequence). This sample stems from a study of blood T cell repertoires in COVID-19.

V and J are TRBV3-1 (or the pseudogene TRBV3-2) and TRBJ2-3; 7 bases agree with TRBD2. Source material: peripheral blood. This TCR came from a man in his 60s with acute or convalescent COVID-19. CDR3 protein: CASSQWASGLGGTDTQYF. Here the CDR3 DNA reads TGTGCCAGCAGCCAATGGGCTAGCGGCCTAGGGGGCACAGATACGCAGTATTTT.